This entry describes one T cell receptor (beta chain). The sample originates from a study of blood T cell repertoires in COVID-19. The CDR3 spans 14 residues. From germline, CDR1 is SGHRS and CDR2 YFSETQ. V was cut by 1 base and J by 5 bases, with 12 bases left in between. Participants reported their clinical history, and cohort assignment relied on those reports. Produced via immunoSEQ multiplex PCR; TCRdb's table is partial and in-frame only. The sample includes some 320,000 clones, 85% seen only once; the top ten take 1.5% to 2%. This clonotype originated in a woman aged 25-40 years who had been exposed to COVID-19. V gene TRBV5-1 combines with J gene TRBJ1-1; D is perhaps TRBD1 (5 bases). The sample taken for sequencing was PBMCs or T cells enriched from blood (not recorded which). The CDR3, as DNA: TGCGCCAGCAGCTTGCAGGGCCTGCGGACTGAAGCTTTCTTT. Its protein is CASSLQGLRTEAFF.